These T cell receptor beta chains were read from a single sample in a study of post-analysis software for immune sequencing data. TCRdb recomputed calls from the PCR reads with MiXCR, one row per CDR3 protein. Among 600,000 to 700,000 distinct CDR3 sequences listed, 55% to 60% were seen once. The specimen sequenced was blood. The origin of the receptors is a girl aged 2-10 years with multiple sclerosis. The CDR3 runs from the conserved cysteine through the conserved F or W.

V gene,J gene,CDR3 protein
TRBV4-3,TRBJ2-3,CASSQGGGLDTDTQYF
TRBV20-1,TRBJ2-5,CSARELAGAETQYF
TRBV7-2,TRBJ2-2,CASSFRTGGNTGELFF
TRBV4-3,TRBJ2-1,CASSPRTRLLSSYNEQFF
TRBV5-1,TRBJ2-7,CASSLVVTGPYEQYF
TRBV29-1,TRBJ2-5,CSCPLNRGTGTQYF
TRBV10-3,.,CAISEDRAGHEQYF
TRBV5-5,TRBJ2-7,CASSPGLAGKVYEQYF
TRBV5-5,TRBJ1-5,CASSLVWGNSNQPQHF
TRBV12-3/TRBV12-4,TRBJ1-2,CASSLGTGGGYTF
TRBV12-3/TRBV12-4,TRBJ2-1,CASSRGLAFEQFF
TRBV7-6,TRBJ2-5,CASSLGGSVAQYF
TRBV6-5,TRBJ2-3,CASNARGYSDTQYF
TRBV18,TRBJ2-7,CASSPSGPVVEQYF
TRBV12-3/TRBV12-4,TRBJ1-2,CASSFYPAARNYGYTF
TRBV4-3,TRBJ1-2,CASSQVAGAYGYTF
TRBV6-2/TRBV6-3,TRBJ1-6,CASSLDRGTSPLHF
TRBV11-2,TRBJ2-1,CASSLVTGPIDEQFF
TRBV12-3/TRBV12-4,TRBJ2-3,CASSLGGLAGELTTDTQYF
TRBV20-1,TRBJ2-1,CSARDRAMPYNEQFF
TRBV19,TRBJ2-7,CASSMSHSRDEQYF
TRBV3-1,TRBJ2-7,CASSQNPVSYEQYF
TRBV12-3/TRBV12-4,TRBJ1-2,CASSNRVGHGYTF
TRBV7-7,TRBJ2-1,CASSLETSGTSYNEQFF
TRBV7-9,.,CASTLGPQVEQYF
TRBV2,TRBJ2-3,CASSEAIETDTQYF
TRBV6-6,TRBJ2-1,CASSYPQGPGSYNEQFF
TRBV7-2,TRBJ1-6,CASSLMGQGNHSPLHF
TRBV6-1,TRBJ1-2,CASSRAFDYGYTF
TRBV29-1,TRBJ1-2,CSVGAWQGSGGYTF
TRBV9,TRBJ2-7,CASSVTGTSYEQYF
TRBV6-6,TRBJ2-1,CASSYGTGFDNEQFF
TRBV2,TRBJ2-5,CASSESAETQYF
TRBV6-5,TRBJ2-3,CASSYPLTDTQYF
TRBV7-3,TRBJ2-1,CASSPAGGEQFF
TRBV7-2,TRBJ1-2,CASSLARGQGAGGYTF
TRBV6-6,TRBJ2-4,CASSYSKGLLAKNIQYF
TRBV20-1,TRBJ2-7,CSALSDRSASQEYF
TRBV29-1,TRBJ2-3,CSATTGLNTDTQYF
TRBV7-8,TRBJ2-7,CASRTAGTMEQYF
TRBV6-6,TRBJ1-2,CASSPRRDGYGYTF
TRBV20-1,TRBJ2-1,CSARASGSYNEQFF
TRBV6-5,TRBJ2-1,CASRETSGVYNEQFF